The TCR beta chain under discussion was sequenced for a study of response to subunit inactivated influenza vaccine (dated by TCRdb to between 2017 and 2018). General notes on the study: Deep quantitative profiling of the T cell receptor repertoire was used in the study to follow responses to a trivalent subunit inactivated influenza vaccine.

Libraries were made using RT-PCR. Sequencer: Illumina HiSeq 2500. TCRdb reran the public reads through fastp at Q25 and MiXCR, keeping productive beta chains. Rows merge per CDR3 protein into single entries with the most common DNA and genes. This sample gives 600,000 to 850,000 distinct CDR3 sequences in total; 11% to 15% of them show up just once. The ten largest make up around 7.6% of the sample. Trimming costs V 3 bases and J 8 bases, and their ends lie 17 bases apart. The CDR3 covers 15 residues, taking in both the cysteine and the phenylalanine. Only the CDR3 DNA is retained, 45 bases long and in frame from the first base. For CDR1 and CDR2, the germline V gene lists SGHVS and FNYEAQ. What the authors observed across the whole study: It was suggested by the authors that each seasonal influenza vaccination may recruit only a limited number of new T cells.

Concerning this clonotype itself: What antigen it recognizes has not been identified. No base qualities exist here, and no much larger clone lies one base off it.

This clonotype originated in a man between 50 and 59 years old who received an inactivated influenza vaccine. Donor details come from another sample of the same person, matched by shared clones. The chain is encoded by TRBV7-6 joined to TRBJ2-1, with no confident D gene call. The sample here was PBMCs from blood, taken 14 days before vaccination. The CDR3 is CASSFAETPPDEQFF. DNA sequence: TGTGCCAGCAGCTTTGCAGAGACCCCTCCCGATGAGCAGTTCTTC.